This TCR beta chain was captured in a study of spatial heterogeneity in lung cancer. For the study at large: Untreated early-stage non-small cell lung cancer patients, 72 in total, were the donors. The mean occurrence of each unique TCR and UMI combination in raw reads exceeded nine. Where available, sequencing covered follow-up PBMC samples, taken at a median of around 2 years after resection.

Noted time point: blood at routine non-recurrence follow-up after resection. TCRs were sequenced from unsorted whole RNA of tumor, nontumor lung or PBMC. V trimming: 5 bases; J trimming: 2 bases; junction bases outside the gene matches: 10. Germline CDR1 reads SEHNR; CDR2 reads FQNEAQ (reference sequence). The length of the CDR3 is 17 residues. TCR cDNA molecules each carried a unique molecular identifier. In TCRdb, the 5' RACE reads were re-called with MiXCR into one record per CDR3 protein. The sample shows about 120,000 distinct CDR3 sequences, 12% of them seen only once. The TCR was taken from a male donor with early-stage non-small cell lung cancer. The chain is built from TRBV7-9 and TRBJ1-5, with 9 bases aligning to TRBD1. The input for sequencing was PBMCs, taken at follow-up. This chain's CDR3 is CASSGTGGVGGNQPQHF. The CDR3 nucleotides read TGTGCCAGCAGCGGAACAGGGGGCGTCGGAGGCAATCAGCCCCAGCATTTT. The variable domain in full, with the rest retrieved from reference TRBV7-9 and TRBJ1-5, is DTGVSQNPRHKITKRGQNVTFRCDPISEHNRLYWYRQTLGQGPEFLTYFQNEAQLEKSRLLSDRFSAERPKGSFSTLEIQRTEQGDSAMYLCASSGTGGVGGNQPQHFGDGTRLSIL.